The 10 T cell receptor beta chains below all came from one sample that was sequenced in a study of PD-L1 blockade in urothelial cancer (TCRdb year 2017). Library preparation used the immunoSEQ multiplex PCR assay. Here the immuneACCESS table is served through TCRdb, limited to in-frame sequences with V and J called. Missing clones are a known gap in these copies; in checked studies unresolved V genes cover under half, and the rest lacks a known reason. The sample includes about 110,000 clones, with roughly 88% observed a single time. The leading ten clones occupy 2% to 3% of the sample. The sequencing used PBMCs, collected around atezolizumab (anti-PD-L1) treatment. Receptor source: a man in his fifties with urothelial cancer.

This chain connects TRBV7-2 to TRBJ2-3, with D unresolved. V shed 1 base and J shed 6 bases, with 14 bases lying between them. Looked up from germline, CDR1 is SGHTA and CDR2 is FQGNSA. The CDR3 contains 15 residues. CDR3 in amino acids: CASSLGLRNLDTQYF. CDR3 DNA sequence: TGTGCCAGCAGCTTAGGCCTCAGAAATTTGGATACGCAGTATTTT.

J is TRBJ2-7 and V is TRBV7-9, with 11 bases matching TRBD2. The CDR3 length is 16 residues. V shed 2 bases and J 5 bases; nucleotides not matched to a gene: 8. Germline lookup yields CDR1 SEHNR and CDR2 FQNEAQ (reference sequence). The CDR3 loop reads CASSLITSGGLDEQYF. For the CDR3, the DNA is TGTGCCAGCAGCTTAATAACTAGCGGGGGCCTGGACGAGCAGTACTTC. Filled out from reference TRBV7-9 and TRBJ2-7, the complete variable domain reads DTGVSQNPRHKITKRGQNVTFRCDPISEHNRLYWYRQTLGQGPEFLTYFQNEAQLEKSRLLSDRFSAERPKGSFSTLEIQRTEQGDSAMYLCASSLITSGGLDEQYFGPGTRLTVT.

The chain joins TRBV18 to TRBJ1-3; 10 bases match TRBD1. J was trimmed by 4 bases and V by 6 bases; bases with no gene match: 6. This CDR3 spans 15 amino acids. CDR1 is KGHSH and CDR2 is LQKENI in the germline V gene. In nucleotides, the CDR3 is TGTGCCAGCTCTCCGACAGGGGGCAGAGGAAACACCATATATTTT. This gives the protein CASSPTGGRGNTIYF.

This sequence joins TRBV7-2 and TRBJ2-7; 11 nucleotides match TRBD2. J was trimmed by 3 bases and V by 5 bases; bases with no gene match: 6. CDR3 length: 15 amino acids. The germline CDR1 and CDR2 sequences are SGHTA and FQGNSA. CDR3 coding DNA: TGTGCCAGCAGCAAAGCCGGGACTAGCGGCTACGAGCAGTACTTC. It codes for CASSKAGTSGYEQYF.

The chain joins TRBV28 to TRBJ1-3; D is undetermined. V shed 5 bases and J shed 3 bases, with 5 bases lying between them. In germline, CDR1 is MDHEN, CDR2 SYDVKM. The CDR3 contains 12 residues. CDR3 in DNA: TGTGCCAGCAGTATTAATGGAAACACCATATATTTT. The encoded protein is CASSINGNTIYF.

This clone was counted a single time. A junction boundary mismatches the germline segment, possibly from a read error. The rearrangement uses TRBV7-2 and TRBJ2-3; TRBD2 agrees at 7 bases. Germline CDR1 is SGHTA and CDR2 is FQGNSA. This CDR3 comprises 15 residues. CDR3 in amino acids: CASTLTSVSTDTQYF. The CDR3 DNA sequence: TGTGCCAGCACCTTAACTAGCGTGAGCACAGATACGCAGTATTTT.

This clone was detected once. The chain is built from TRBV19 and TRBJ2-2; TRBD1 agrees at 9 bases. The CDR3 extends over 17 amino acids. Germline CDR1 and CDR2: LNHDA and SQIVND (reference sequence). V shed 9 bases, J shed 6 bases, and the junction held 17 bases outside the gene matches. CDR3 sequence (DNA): TGTGCCAGCCCCCTGCGGTGGGGACAGGGTTTTTCCGGGGAGCTGTTTTTT. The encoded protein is CASPLRWGQGFSGELFF.

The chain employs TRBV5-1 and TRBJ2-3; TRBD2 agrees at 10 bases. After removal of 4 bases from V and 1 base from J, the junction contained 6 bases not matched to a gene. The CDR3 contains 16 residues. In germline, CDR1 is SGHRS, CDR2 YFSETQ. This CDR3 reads CASSLHGTSGTDTQYF. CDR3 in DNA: TGCGCCAGCAGCCTCCACGGGACTAGCGGCACAGATACGCAGTATTTT.

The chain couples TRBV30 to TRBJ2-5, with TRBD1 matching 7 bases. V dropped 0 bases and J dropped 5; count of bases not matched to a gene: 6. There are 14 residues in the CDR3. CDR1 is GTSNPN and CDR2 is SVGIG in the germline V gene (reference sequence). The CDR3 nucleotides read TGTGCCTGGAGTGTGGCAGGGGGTAGGGAGACCCAGTACTTC. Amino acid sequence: CAWSVAGGRETQYF.

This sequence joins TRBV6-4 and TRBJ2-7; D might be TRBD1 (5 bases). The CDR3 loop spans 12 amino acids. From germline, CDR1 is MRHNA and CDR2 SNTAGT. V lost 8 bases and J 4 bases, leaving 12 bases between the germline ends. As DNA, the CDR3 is TGTGCCAGCGGTGCAAGGGGATACGAGCAGTACTTC. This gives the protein CASGARGYEQYF.